The next 18 T cell receptor beta chains were all read from a single sample in a study of monozygotic twins with inflammatory bowel disease. Using the 5' RACE reads, TCRdb records one entry per CDR3 protein without DNA. Its table records 300,000 to 400,000 distinct CDR3 sequences. The sequencing input was blood. The receptors here all came from a human donor with ulcerative colitis or Crohn's disease, or a healthy co-twin of an affected twin (not recorded which).

The chain uses TRBV7-6 and TRBJ2-7; TCRdb proposes TRBD1, but this gene call is untestable without DNA. The CDR3 has 16 amino acids. Germline CDR1 SGHVS, CDR2 FNYEAQ. This chain's CDR3 is CASSGRQGRTSYEQYF. The full variable domain, its missing parts supplied by reference TRBV7-6 and TRBJ2-7, is GAGVSQSPRYKVTKRGQDVALRCDPISGHVSLYWYRQALGQGPEFLTYFNYEAQQDKSGLPNDRFSAERPEGSISTLTIQRTEQRDSAMYRCASSGRQGRTSYEQYFGPGTRLTVT.

The CDR3 loop is CASSPIPDRVDETQYF. The chain employs TRBV6-1 and TRBJ2-5; TCRdb's D call of TRBD1 is untestable without DNA. The CDR3 contains 16 residues. Germline lookup yields CDR1 MNHNS and CDR2 SASEGT.

The CDR3 is CASSGKSQLTGANVLTF. The chain carries TRBV9 and TRBJ2-6. Looked up from germline, CDR1 is SGDLS and CDR2 is YYNGEE. The CDR3 extends over 17 amino acids.

CDR3 sequence reads: CAGGGYNEQFF. This rearrangement joins TRBV2 to TRBJ2-1; TCRdb selects TRBD1, and the lack of DNA leaves this call unchecked. The CDR3 has 11 amino acids. The germline gives CDR1 SNHLY, CDR2 FYNNEI.

The chain employs TRBV28 and TRBJ1-2; TCRdb's D call of TRBD1 is untestable without DNA. Germline assignment: CDR1 MDHEN and CDR2 SYDVKM. The CDR3 covers 15 residues. CDR3: CASSLGTVPVYGYTF.

The V and J genes are TRBV20-1 and TRBJ2-1; the TCRdb call, TRBD2, lacks DNA for checking. CDR3 size: 15 residues. Germline assignment: CDR1 DFQATT and CDR2 SNEGSKA (reference sequence). This chain's CDR3 is CSASHPGGLSDEQFF.

The J gene is TRBJ2-1, the V gene TRBV5-1; TCRdb returns TRBD1, unconfirmable since there is no DNA. This CDR3 region has 16 residues. Germline assignment: CDR1 SGHRS and CDR2 YFSETQ. CDR3 region: CASSVTRDPLSDEQFF.

CDR3 in amino acids: CSARPAGTRAYEQYF. The chain couples TRBV20-1 to TRBJ2-7; TCRdb lists TRBD2, though no DNA is available to test this call. This CDR3 comprises 15 residues. Germline V gene data show CDR1 as DFQATT and CDR2 as SNEGSKA (reference sequence).

The chain links TRBV19 to TRBJ2-2; TCRdb returns TRBD2, unconfirmable since there is no DNA. The V gene's germline CDR1 is LNHDA and CDR2 SQIVND (reference sequence). The CDR3 runs to 17 residues. The CDR3 is CASSIDFPSEEAGELFF. The whole variable domain, remainder taken from reference TRBV19 and TRBJ2-2, is DGGITQSPKYLFRKEGQNVTLSCEQNLNHDAMYWYRQDPGQGLRLIYYSQIVNDFQKGDIAEGYSVSREKKESFPLTVTSAQKNPTAFYLCASSIDFPSEEAGELFFGEGSRLTVL.

The chain has TRBV6-1 and TRBJ2-1; TCRdb's D call, TRBD2, is unchecked because there is no DNA. The CDR3 length is 15 residues. From germline, CDR1 is MNHNS and CDR2 SASEGT. CDR3 region: CASQLAGGPLNEQFF.

The chain carries TRBV12-3 or TRBV12-4 and TRBJ2-1; TCRdb's D call, TRBD2, is unchecked because there is no DNA. The CDR3 loop spans 15 amino acids. The CDR3 sequence is CASSPGLAGYNEQFF.

The chain employs TRBV6-4 and TRBJ2-1; the TRBD1 assignment by TCRdb is unverifiable without DNA. Germline CDR1 is MRHNA and CDR2 is SNTAGT. This CDR3 is built from 13 residues. The CDR3: CASSDSIGGEQFF.

This chain uses TRBV18 with TRBJ2-1. CDR1 is KGHSH, CDR2 LQKENI, per germline. This CDR3 is 14 amino acids long. The CDR3 loop reads CASSPPETGNEQFF. Complete variable domain (other parts from reference TRBV18 and TRBJ2-1): NAGVMQNPRHLVRRRGQEARLRCSPMKGHSHVYWYRQLPEEGLKFMVYLQKENIIDESGMPKERFSAEFPKEGPSILRIQQVVRGDSAAYFCASSPPETGNEQFFGPGTRLTVL.

The chain employs TRBV12-3 or TRBV12-4 and TRBJ2-3; TCRdb names TRBD1, which stays unverified in the absence of DNA. The CDR3 runs to 15 residues. CDR3 region: CASSLRSGATDTQYF.

J is TRBJ2-3 and V is TRBV4-3. This CDR3 contains 14 residues. Germline CDR1 reads LGHNA; CDR2 reads YSLEER. CDR3 region: CASSQSTSFDTQYF.

This rearrangement joins TRBV7-2 to TRBJ1-2; with no DNA, the TCRdb D assignment of TRBD1 cannot be verified. CDR1 is SGHTA and CDR2 is FQGNSA in the germline V gene. This CDR3 is built from 15 residues. CDR3 residues: CASSLRGTGSDGYTF. Full variable domain (remainder filled in from reference TRBV7-2 and TRBJ1-2): GAGVSQSPSNKVTEKGKDVELRCDPISGHTALYWYRQSLGQGLEFLIYFQGNSAPDKSGLPSDRFSAERTGGSVSTLTIQRTQQEDSAVYLCASSLRGTGSDGYTFGSGTRLTVV.

The chain is built from TRBV4-3 and TRBJ1-6. The CDR3 is made up of 15 amino acids. In germline, CDR1 is LGHNA, CDR2 YSLEER. The CDR3 reads CASTRVSFGNSPLHF.

The J gene is TRBJ2-7, the V gene TRBV3-1; TCRdb picks TRBD1, but there is no DNA to check that call. Germline assignment: CDR1 LGHDT and CDR2 YNNKEL (reference sequence). This CDR3 is built from 16 residues. CDR3 amino acids: CASSLKRRAGSYEQYF.